This TCR beta chain was observed in a study of blood T cell repertoires in COVID-19. Study overall: Acute-phase and convalescent COVID-19 samples originated in the United States, Italy and Spain. The analysed material was cDNA or gDNA that came from T cells, B-cell-depleted T cells, or PBMCs.

The germline gives CDR1 GTSNPN, CDR2 SVGIG (reference sequence). The CDR3 extends over 14 amino acids. Trimming left V 6 bases short and J 0 bases short, with 13 bases between. Original handling: Estimation of nucleated cell counts was performed using reference gene primer amplification. TCRdb's copy holds only in-frame clones and misses some; the assay was immunoSEQ multiplex PCR. From that table come the V and J calls and clone size; the DNA was used to work out D and trimming. The sample carries some 200,000 clones, about 76% recorded once. The gene calls are TRBV30 and TRBJ2-3; D is perhaps TRBD2 (6 bases). Sequencing input: peripheral blood. The source of this sequence is a woman aged 45-59 years with active or convalescent COVID-19. CDR3 coding DNA: TGTGCCTGTGGACTATCCCGGAGCACAGATACGCAGTATTTT. Protein: CACGLSRSTDTQYF.